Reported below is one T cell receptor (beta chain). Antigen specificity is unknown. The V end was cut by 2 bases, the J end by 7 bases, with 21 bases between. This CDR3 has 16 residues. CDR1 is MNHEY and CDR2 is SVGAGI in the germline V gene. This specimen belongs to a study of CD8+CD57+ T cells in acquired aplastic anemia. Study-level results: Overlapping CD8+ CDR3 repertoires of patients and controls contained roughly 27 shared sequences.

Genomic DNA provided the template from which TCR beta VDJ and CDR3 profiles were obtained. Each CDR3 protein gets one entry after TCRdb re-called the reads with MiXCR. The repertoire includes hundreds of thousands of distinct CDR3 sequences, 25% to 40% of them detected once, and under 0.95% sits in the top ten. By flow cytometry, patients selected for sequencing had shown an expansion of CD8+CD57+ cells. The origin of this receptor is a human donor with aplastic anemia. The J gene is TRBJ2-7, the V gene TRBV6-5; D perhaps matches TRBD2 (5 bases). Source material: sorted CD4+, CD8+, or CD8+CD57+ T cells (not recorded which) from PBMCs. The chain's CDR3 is CASSYPPPLLGIEQYF. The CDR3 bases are TGTGCCAGCAGTTACCCCCCTCCGTTACTAGGGATTGAGCAGTACTTC.